This T cell receptor beta chain was sequenced for a study of cytomegalovirus exposure and HLA in healthy donors. General study points: An analysis was carried out at a later point. It showed that HLA-associated TCR beta chains were more clonally expanded than equally common non-associated chains.

The CDR3 runs to 14 residues. Looked up from germline, CDR1 is MNHEY and CDR2 is SMNVEV (reference sequence). V shed 0 bases and J 9 bases; nucleotides not matched to a gene: 5. This PCR relied on a set of 60 Vbeta primers and 13 Jbeta primers. The repertoire was sequenced with immunoSEQ multiplex PCR; TCRdb's copy has only in-frame clones and lacks some. The table includes about 200,000 clones, roughly 85% detected once. On this clone: As yet, its antigen is unknown.

Nominally healthy donors provided the samples, though records likely missed some immune exposures. The sequence derives from a man aged 18-30 years in good health and CMV-seronegative. This chain uses TRBV27 with TRBJ2-3; 8 nucleotides match TRBD2. Sequencing input: PBMCs. The DNA of the CDR3 is TGTGCCAGCAGTTTATCCGCGGGGGGTTCGACGCAGTATTTT. As protein: CASSLSAGGSTQYF.